This T cell receptor beta chain was profiled in a study of OX40 agonist ivuxolimab in advanced cancers. At the level of the study: At 75% to 90% male, the cohort had a mean age of around 56 years, ranging from roughly 20 to 79. Enrollees could have had prior anti-PD-1, anti-PD-L1 or anti-CTLA-4 therapy, which about 40% had received.

Clones were read by immunoSEQ multiplex PCR, and TCRdb kept only the in-frame ones, dropping some. The sample lists some 39,000 clones; 80% to 85% were seen once. V shed 0 bases and J shed 4 bases, with 5 bases lying between them. The CDR3 loop spans 12 amino acids. Germline loops: CDR1 GTSNPN, CDR2 SVGIG (reference sequence). This chain uses TRBV30 with TRBJ2-3; D ambiguous. The source of this sequence is an adult with an advanced solid tumor such as melanoma, head and neck, liver or kidney cancer. Source: CD4+ or CD8+ T cells sorted from blood, taken in a trial of the OX40 agonist ivuxolimab. This chain's CDR3 is CAWSVGPDTQYF. In nucleotides, the CDR3 is TGTGCCTGGAGTGTTGGCCCAGATACGCAGTATTTT.